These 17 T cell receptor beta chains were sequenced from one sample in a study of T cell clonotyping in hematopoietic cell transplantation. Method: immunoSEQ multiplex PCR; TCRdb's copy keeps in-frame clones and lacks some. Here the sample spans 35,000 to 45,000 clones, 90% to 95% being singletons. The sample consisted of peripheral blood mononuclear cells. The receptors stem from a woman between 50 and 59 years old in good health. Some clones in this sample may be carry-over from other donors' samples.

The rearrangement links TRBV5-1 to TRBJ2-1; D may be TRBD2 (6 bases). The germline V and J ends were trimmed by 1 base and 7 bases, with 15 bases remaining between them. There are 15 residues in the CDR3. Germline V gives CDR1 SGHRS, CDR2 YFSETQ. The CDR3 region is CASSLTGDPVNEQFF. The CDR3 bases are TGCGCCAGCAGCTTGACGGGGGACCCGGTGAATGAGCAGTTCTTC.

CDR3 region: CASSFKTSGNTDTQYF. The CDR3 DNA reads TGCGCCAGCAGCTTTAAAACTAGCGGGAACACAGATACGCAGTATTTT. The chain joins TRBV5-1 to TRBJ2-3, with 10 bases matching TRBD2. Germline CDR1 reads SGHRS; CDR2 reads YFSETQ. The CDR3 extends over 16 amino acids. With 2 bases clipped from V and 2 bases from J, the junction kept 5 bases outside the gene matches.

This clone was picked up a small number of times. The CDR3, as DNA: TGTGCCAGCAGCTTACCTGGGGCCAACGTCCTGACTTTC. It is translated as CASSLPGANVLTF. V usage is TRBV11-2 and J usage is TRBJ2-6; D call uncertain. This CDR3 comprises 13 residues. The germline V gene has CDR1 SGHAT and CDR2 FQNNGV. V was trimmed by 2 bases and J by 2 bases, leaving 1 base between them.

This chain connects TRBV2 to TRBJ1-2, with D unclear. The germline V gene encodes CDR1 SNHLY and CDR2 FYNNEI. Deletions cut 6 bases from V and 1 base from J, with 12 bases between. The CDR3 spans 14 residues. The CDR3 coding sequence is TGTGCCAGCAGGGAATCCACAGTTAACTATGGCTACACCTTC. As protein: CASRESTVNYGYTF.

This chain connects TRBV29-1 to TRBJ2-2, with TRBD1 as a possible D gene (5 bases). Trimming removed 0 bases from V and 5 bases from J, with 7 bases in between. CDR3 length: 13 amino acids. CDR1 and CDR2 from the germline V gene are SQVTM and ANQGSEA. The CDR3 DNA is TGCAGCGTTGAAGAAAAGGGGACCGGGGAGCTGTTTTTT. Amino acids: CSVEEKGTGELFF.

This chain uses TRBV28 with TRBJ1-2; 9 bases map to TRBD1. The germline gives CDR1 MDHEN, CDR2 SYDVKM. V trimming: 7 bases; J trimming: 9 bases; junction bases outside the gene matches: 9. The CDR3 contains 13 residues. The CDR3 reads CASKTGGVQRYTF. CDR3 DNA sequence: TGTGCCAGCAAGACAGGGGGGGTCCAGCGCTACACCTTC.

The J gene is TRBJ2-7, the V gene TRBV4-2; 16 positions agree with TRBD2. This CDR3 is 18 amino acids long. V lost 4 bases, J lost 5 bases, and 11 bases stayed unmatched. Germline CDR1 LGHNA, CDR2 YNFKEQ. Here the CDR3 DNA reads TGTGCCAGCAGCCGATCCGGGACTAGCGGGGGGGCGCGTAACGAGCAGTACTTC. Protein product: CASSRSGTSGGARNEQYF.

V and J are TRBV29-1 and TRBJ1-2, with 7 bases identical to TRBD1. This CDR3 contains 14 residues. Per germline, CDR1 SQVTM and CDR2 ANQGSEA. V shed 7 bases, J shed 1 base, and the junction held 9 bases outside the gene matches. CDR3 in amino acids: CSAPEGDSNYGYTF. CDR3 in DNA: TGCAGCGCTCCCGAGGGGGACAGTAACTATGGCTACACCTTC.

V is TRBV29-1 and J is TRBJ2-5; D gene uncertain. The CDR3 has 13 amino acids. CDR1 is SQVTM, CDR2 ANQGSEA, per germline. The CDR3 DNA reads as TGCAGGGTCGGGTATTCGGGCCAAGAGACCCAGTACTTC. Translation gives CRVGYSGQETQYF.

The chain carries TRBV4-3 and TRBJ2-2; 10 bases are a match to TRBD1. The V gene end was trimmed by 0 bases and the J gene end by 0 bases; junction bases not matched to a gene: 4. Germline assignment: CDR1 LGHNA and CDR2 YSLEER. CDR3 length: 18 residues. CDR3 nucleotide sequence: TGCGCCAGCAGCCAAGATTCGGGACAGGGGTCGAACACCGGGGAGCTGTTTTTT. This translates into CASSQDSGQGSNTGELFF.

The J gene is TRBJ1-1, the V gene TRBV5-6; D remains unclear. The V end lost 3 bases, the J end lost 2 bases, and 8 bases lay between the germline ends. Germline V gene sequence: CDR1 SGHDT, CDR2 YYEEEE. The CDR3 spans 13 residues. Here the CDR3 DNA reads TGTGCCAGCAGCTCCACAACCAACACTGAAGCTTTCTTT. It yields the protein CASSSTTNTEAFF.

The CDR3 sequence: CASSASANYGYTF. As DNA, the CDR3 is TGTGCCAGCAGCGCGTCAGCTAACTATGGCTACACCTTC. The chain is built from TRBV9 and TRBJ1-2; the D is unclear. V was shortened by 3 bases and J by 0 bases, with 6 bases between the two germline ends. This CDR3 has 13 amino acids. Germline values: CDR1 SGDLS, CDR2 YYNGEE.

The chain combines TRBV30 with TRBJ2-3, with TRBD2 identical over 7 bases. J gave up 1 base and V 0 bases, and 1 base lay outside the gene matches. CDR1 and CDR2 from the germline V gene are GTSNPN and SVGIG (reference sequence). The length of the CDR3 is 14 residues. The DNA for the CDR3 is TGTGCCTGGAGTGTACGGGGGGGCACAGATACGCAGTATTTT. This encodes CAWSVRGGTDTQYF. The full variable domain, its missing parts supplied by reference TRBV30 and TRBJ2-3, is SQTIHQWPATLVQPVGSPLSLECTVEGTSNPNLYWYRQAAGRGLQLLFYSVGIGQISSEVPQNLSASRPQDRQFILSSKKLLLSDSGFYLCAWSVRGGTDTQYFGPGTRLTVL.

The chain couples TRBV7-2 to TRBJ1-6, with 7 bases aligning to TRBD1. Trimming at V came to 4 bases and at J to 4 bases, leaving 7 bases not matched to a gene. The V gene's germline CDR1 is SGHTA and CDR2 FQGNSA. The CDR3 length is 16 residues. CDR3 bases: TGTGCCAGCAGCTCCCCAGAGGGGGCTTATAATTCACCCCTCCACTTT. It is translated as CASSSPEGAYNSPLHF.

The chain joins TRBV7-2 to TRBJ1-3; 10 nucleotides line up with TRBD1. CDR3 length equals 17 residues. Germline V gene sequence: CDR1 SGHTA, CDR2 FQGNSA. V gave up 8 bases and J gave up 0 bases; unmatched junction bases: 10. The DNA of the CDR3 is TGTGCCAGCTCAGGAGGACAGGGGGGGTTCTCTGGAAACACCATATATTTT. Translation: CASSGGQGGFSGNTIYF.

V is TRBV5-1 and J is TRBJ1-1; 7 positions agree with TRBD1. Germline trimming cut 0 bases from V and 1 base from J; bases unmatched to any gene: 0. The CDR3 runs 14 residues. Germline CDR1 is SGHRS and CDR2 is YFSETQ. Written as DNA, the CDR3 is TGCGCCAGCAGCTTGGACAGGGGGAACACTGAAGCTTTCTTT. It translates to CASSLDRGNTEAFF.

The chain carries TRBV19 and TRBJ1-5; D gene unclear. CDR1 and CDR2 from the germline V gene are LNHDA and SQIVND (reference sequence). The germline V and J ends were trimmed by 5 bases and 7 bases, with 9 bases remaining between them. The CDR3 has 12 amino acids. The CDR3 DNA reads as TGTGCCAGTAGTTTATCTTACCAGCCCCAGCATTTT. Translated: CASSLSYQPQHF.